This T cell receptor (beta chain) appears in the sequencing data of a study of CD8 T cells in ankylosing spondylitis. General study results and limits: Clones linked to the disease showed a CD8+ phenotype. They occurred at relatively low frequencies in peripheral blood. A TCR beta motif of 8 or 9 highly homologous variants appeared characteristic of ankylosing spondylitis blood. Within matched ankylosing spondylitis synovial fluid, disease-linked clones were reportedly significantly enriched.

This CDR3 contains 13 residues. From germline, CDR1 is MNHEY and CDR2 SMNVEV (reference sequence). The germline V and J ends were trimmed by 6 bases and 1 base, with 9 bases remaining between them. Each CDR3 protein gets one entry after TCRdb re-called the 5' RACE reads with MiXCR. The sample consists of around 490,000 distinct CDR3 sequences, about 5.2% of them appearing once. This clonotype was recorded at least ten times. The antigen remains undetermined. The chain has TRBV27 and TRBJ2-5; D remains ambiguous. The sample was blood, either unsorted or a sorted T cell fraction (not recorded which). The source is a male donor with ankylosing spondylitis. CDR3 residues: CASSITPQETQYF. CDR3 sequence (DNA): TGTGCCAGCAGCATCACCCCCCAAGAGACCCAGTACTTC.